The 6 T cell receptor beta chains listed next were all sequenced from one sample in a study of blood T cell repertoires in COVID-19. Libraries were prepared by immunoSEQ multiplex PCR; TCRdb keeps only in-frame clonotypes and omits some of them. The sample holds 120,000 or so clones; about 85% are singletons and the top ten take 3% to 5%. Input material: peripheral blood. These receptors were obtained from a man in his fifties or sixties with acute or convalescent COVID-19.

The chain's CDR3 is CASSDLAKNIQYF. The CDR3 coding sequence is TGTGCCAGTTCAGATCTAGCCAAAAACATTCAGTACTTC. J is TRBJ2-4 and V is TRBV5-5; D gene uncertain. The CDR3 length is 13 residues. V lost 8 bases to trimming and J lost 0 bases, with 9 bases between them. CDR1 and CDR2 (germline): SGHKS, YYEKEE (reference sequence). The whole variable domain, remainder taken from reference TRBV5-5 and TRBJ2-4, is DAGVTQSPTHLIKTRGQQVTLRCSPISGHKSVSWYQQVLGQGPQFIFQYYEKEERGRGNFPDRFSARQFPNYSSELNVNALLLGDSALYLCASSDLAKNIQYFGAGTRLSVL.

V and J are TRBV9 and TRBJ2-1; 7 bases fit TRBD2. The germline CDR1 and CDR2 sequences are SGDLS and YYNGEE. This CDR3 region has 14 residues. After removal of 0 bases from V and 9 bases from J, the junction contained 6 bases not matched to a gene. The CDR3 DNA follows: TGTGCCAGCAGCGTAGGACTAGCTAAGGGTGAGCAGTTCTTC. This encodes CASSVGLAKGEQFF.

The chain uses TRBV10-3 and TRBJ1-1; 7 bases fit TRBD1. The CDR3 sequence is 17 residues long. Trimming removed 2 bases from V and 8 bases from J; junction bases left unmatched: 17. Germline lookup yields CDR1 ENHRY and CDR2 SYGVKD. The CDR3 DNA follows: TGTGCCATCAGTGAGCCTGACAGGGCCGGTCCCCCCCAGGAAGCTTTCTTT. Residues: CAISEPDRAGPPQEAFF.

This chain connects TRBV28 to TRBJ1-1; unclear D gene. Germline-derived CDR1 and CDR2 are MDHEN and SYDVKM. With 7 bases removed from V and 5 bases from J, the gap between germline ends came to 14 bases. The CDR3 is 13 amino acids. CDR3 region: CASTYGVGTEAFF. CDR3 nucleotide sequence: TGTGCCAGCACCTACGGGGTTGGAACTGAAGCTTTCTTT.

The chain is built from TRBV10-3 and TRBJ2-7, with D possibly being TRBD2 (7 bases). Per the germline V gene, CDR1 is ENHRY and CDR2 is SYGVKD. The CDR3 sequence is 12 residues long. V gave up 10 bases and J gave up 0 bases, with 10 bases separating them. CDR3 DNA sequence: TGTGCCACGGGGGGCAGCTCCTACGAGCAGTACTTC. This translates into CATGGSSYEQYF.

The gene calls are TRBV4-3 and TRBJ2-1; D is possibly TRBD1 (6 bases). CDR1 is LGHNA and CDR2 is YSLEER in the germline V gene. The CDR3 length is 15 residues. V was trimmed by 0 bases and J by 8 bases, leaving 14 bases between them. CDR3 nucleotides: TGCGCCAGCAGCCAAGATGGGTTAAACAGGGATGAGCAGTTCTTC. It yields the protein CASSQDGLNRDEQFF.